This T cell receptor (beta chain) was profiled in a study of T cell responses to AZD1222 COVID-19 vaccine. Findings and limits, study-wide: Compared with day 0, the breadth and depth of the Spike-specific TCR repertoire rose significantly after two doses of AZD1222. It was only after the peak T cell response that any repertoires were sampled.

CDR3 length: 16 residues. In germline, CDR1 is MDHEN, CDR2 SYDVKM. The V and J ends lost 6 bases and 2 bases, in that order; junction bases with no gene match: 8. A remark on this clone: Its antigen is not known.

Method: immunoSEQ multiplex PCR; TCRdb's copy keeps in-frame clones and lacks some. The sample yields 110,000 to 150,000 clones, about 92% seen once. The V call is TRBV28, the J call TRBJ1-5; 9 bases map to TRBD1. The TCR sequence derives from an adult who had recovered from COVID-19. The sequencing here drew on peripheral blood, taken after recovery from COVID-19. CDR3: CASSKQGARGNQPQHF. The DNA of the CDR3 is TGTGCCAGCAGCAAACAGGGGGCTAGGGGCAATCAGCCCCAGCATTTT.